The rows below give T cell receptor beta chains drawn from one sample of a study of siplizumab effects on memory and regulatory T cells. The method was immunoSEQ multiplex PCR; TCRdb's version includes in-frame clones alone and lacks a portion of them. Found here are tens of thousands of clones, about 97% of them singletons; the top ten hold around 0.6%. Sequenced material: naive CD4+ T cells sorted from blood. The receptors stem from a human donor in good health. Both conserved end residues are part of each CDR3. A D gene is named only where the DNA matches it firmly. A clone size is listed for some rows: how often the clone was seen (once, few, many), or a class if it is expanded.

15 NA TRBJ2-3 TRBV29-1 NA CSVVRRGRGTDTQYF TGCAGCGTCGTCCGTAGGGGACGGGGCACAGATACGCAGTATTTT
14 NA TRBJ1-3 TRBV7-2 NA CASSLRGFGNTIYF TGTGCCAGCAGCTTGCGGGGGTTTGGAAACACCATATATTTT
13 NA TRBJ1-1 TRBV6-1 TRBD1 CASRRTGPTEAFF TGTGCCAGCCGTAGGACAGGGCCCACTGAAGCTTTCTTT
15 NA TRBJ1-5 TRBV11-3 TRBD1 CASDFDRGSNQPQHF TGTGCCAGCGACTTCGACAGGGGCAGCAATCAGCCCCAGCATTTT
14 NA TRBJ1-3 TRBV5-4 NA CASSLAGTGNTIYF TGTGCCAGCAGCTTGGCAGGGACTGGAAACACCATATATTTT
14 NA TRBJ2-7 TRBV16 TRBD1 CASTQDRGPYEQYF TGTGCCAGCACCCAGGACAGGGGCCCCTACGAGCAGTACTTC
11 NA TRBJ2-7 TRBV7-2 NA CASGSSYEQYF TGTGCCAGCGGCTCCTCCTACGAGCAGTACTTC
14 NA TRBJ1-1 TRBV5-1 TRBD1 CASSFGQGGTEAFF TGCGCCAGCAGCTTCGGACAGGGGGGGACTGAAGCTTTCTTT
10 NA TRBJ2-1 TRBV20-1 NA CSAMYDEQFF TGCAGTGCTATGTACGATGAGCAGTTCTTC
13 NA TRBJ2-1 TRBV28 NA CASSGWVGDEQFF TGTGCCAGCAGTGGCTGGGTTGGGGATGAGCAGTTCTTC
13 NA TRBJ2-7 TRBV15 NA CATSRGPFEEQYF TGTGCCACCAGTCGGGGCCCATTTGAAGAGCAGTACTTC
14 once TRBJ2-4 TRBV7-2 NA CASSSYRATDIQYF TGTGCCAGCAGCTCCTACAGGGCCACGGACATTCAGTACTTC
14 NA TRBJ2-7 TRBV7-6 TRBD1 CASSHGTGEYEQYF TGTGCCAGCAGCCATGGGACAGGCGAATACGAGCAGTACTTC
14 NA TRBJ2-3 TRBV5-6 NA CASSLHDSTDTQYF TGTGCCAGCAGCTTGCATGATAGCACAGATACGCAGTATTTT
17 NA TRBJ2-2 TRBV7-6 NA CASSLAVRGPNTGELFF TGTGCCAGCAGCTTAGCGGTCAGAGGTCCTAACACCGGGGAGCTGTTTTTT
15 NA TRBJ1-1 TRBV6-1 NA CASRPWGNRQEAAFF TGTGCCAGCAGACCCTGGGGGAATCGACAGGAGGCAGCTTTCTTT
15 NA TRBJ1-1 TRBV7-8 NA CASSFSLRMNTEAFF TGTGCCAGCAGCTTTAGTCTGAGGATGAACACTGAAGCTTTCTTT
13 NA TRBJ1-1 TRBV6-1 TRBD1 CASRGQADTEAFF TGTGCCAGCAGGGGACAGGCGGACACTGAAGCTTTCTTT
16 NA TRBJ2-2 TRBV6-5 TRBD1 CASSYLGQGSTGELFF TGTGCCAGCAGTTACCTGGGACAGGGATCCACCGGGGAGCTGTTTTTT
17 NA TRBJ1-2 TRBV5-1 TRBD1 CASSLAPGQGALYGYTF TGCGCCAGCAGCTTGGCCCCGGGACAGGGGGCTCTCTATGGCTACACCTTC
16 NA TRBJ2-3 TRBV7-2 TRBD1 CAIPGQPFRLIVTQYF TGTGCCATTCCGGGACAGCCCTTCCGTCTCATAGTTACGCAGTATTTT
14 NA TRBJ1-5 TRBV6-6 NA CASSQGYSNQPQHF TGTGCCAGCAGCCAGGGTTATAGCAATCAGCCCCAGCATTTT
16 NA TRBJ2-1 TRBV4-1 TRBD2 CASSQDSGSSYNEQFF TGCGCCAGCAGCCAAGATAGCGGGAGCTCCTACAATGAGCAGTTCTTC
13 NA TRBJ1-2 TRBV6-4 NA CASSASGVEGYTF TGTGCCAGCAGCGCGTCGGGGGTTGAAGGCTACACCTTC
15 few TRBJ2-7 TRBV19 TRBD2 CASSSSSGSTYEQYF TGTGCCAGTAGTAGTTCTAGCGGAAGTACCTACGAGCAGTACTTC
15 NA TRBJ1-2 TRBV4-3 NA CASSRMDRAHYGYTF TGCGCCAGCAGCCGTATGGACAGAGCCCATTATGGCTACACCTTC
14 NA TRBJ2-1 TRBV11-2 TRBD2 CASSSAGTTNEQFF TGTGCCAGCAGTTCAGCCGGGACTACCAATGAGCAGTTCTTC
14 NA TRBJ2-1 TRBV19 NA CASTGASSYNEQFF TGTGCCAGCACCGGGGCGAGCTCCTACAATGAGCAGTTCTTC
14 NA TRBJ1-1 TRBV5-4 NA CASSSGQGDTEAFF TGTGCCAGCAGCAGCGGACAAGGGGACACTGAAGCTTTCTTT
15 NA TRBJ2-1 TRBV2 NA CASSAAAAIDNEQFF TGTGCCAGCAGTGCCGCTGCAGCGATAGACAATGAGCAGTTCTTC
12 NA TRBJ2-7 TRBV18 NA CASSPLGYEQYF TGTGCCAGCTCACCACTGGGTTACGAGCAGTACTTC
14 NA TRBJ2-5 TRBV6-5 NA CASSFPGTDETQYF TGTGCCAGCAGTTTCCCTGGGACGGACGAGACCCAGTACTTC
15 NA TRBJ2-7 TRBV30 TRBD2 CAWSKGRGASREQYF TGTGCCTGGAGTAAGGGGAGGGGAGCCTCTAGGGAGCAGTACTTC
14 NA TRBJ1-5 TRBV6-5 TRBD1 CASSRDSSNQPQHF TGTGCCAGCAGTCGGGACAGTAGCAATCAGCCCCAGCATTTT